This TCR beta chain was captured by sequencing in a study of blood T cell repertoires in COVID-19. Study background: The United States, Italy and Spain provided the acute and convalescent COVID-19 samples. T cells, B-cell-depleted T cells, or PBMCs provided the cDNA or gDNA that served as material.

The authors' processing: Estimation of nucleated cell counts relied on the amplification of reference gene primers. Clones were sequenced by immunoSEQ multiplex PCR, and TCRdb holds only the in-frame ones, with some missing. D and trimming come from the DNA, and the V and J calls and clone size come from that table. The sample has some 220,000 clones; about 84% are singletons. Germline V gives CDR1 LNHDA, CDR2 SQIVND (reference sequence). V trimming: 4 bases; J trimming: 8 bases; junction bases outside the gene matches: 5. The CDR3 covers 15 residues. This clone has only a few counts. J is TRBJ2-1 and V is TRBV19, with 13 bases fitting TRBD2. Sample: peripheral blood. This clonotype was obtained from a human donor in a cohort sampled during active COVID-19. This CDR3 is CASSTTSGRVYEQFF. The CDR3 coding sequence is TGTGCCAGTAGTACTACTAGCGGGAGGGTGTATGAGCAGTTCTTC.